This passage covers 20 T cell receptor beta chains from one sample sequenced in a study of shared clonotypes between healthy human individuals. Positive CCR7 selection of CD45RO-negative cells yielded the naive CD8 cells, and terminally differentiated effector memory CD45RA+ cells were excluded. Some clones are missing from TCRdb's copy, which holds only in-frame ones; the method was immunoSEQ multiplex PCR. The table includes roughly 2 million clones, less than 95% detected once. The material sequenced was naive CD8+ T cells sorted from blood. The receptor set was obtained from a man between 18 and 29 years old in good health.

The chain couples TRBV7-9 to TRBJ2-5; possibly TRBD1 for D (7 bases). The germline V gene has CDR1 SEHNR and CDR2 FQNEAQ (reference sequence). This CDR3 spans 16 amino acids. The V end was cut by 11 bases, the J end by 1 base, with 23 bases between. The CDR3 DNA sequence: TGTGCCGGTGGAGGGGCAGGGGGAGTAGCCCAAGAGACCCAGTACTTC. It specifies CAGGGAGGVAQETQYF.

The rearrangement joins TRBV2 to TRBJ2-1; TRBD2 matches 12 bases. The CDR3 covers 14 residues. The germline CDR1 and CDR2 sequences are SNHLY and FYNNEI. V was pared by 10 bases and J by 4 bases, with 5 bases of the junction left unmatched. DNA of the CDR3: TGTGCCACCCTGACTAGCGGGAGATACAATGAGCAGTTCTTC. Its translation: CATLTSGRYNEQFF. The variable domain in full, with the rest retrieved from reference TRBV2 and TRBJ2-1, is EPEVTQTPSHQVTQMGQEVILRCVPISNHLYFYWYRQILGQKVEFLVSFYNNEISEKSEIFDDQFSVERPDGSNFTLKIRSTKLEDSAMYFCATLTSGRYNEQFFGPGTRLTVL.

V usage is TRBV2 and J usage is TRBJ2-3; TRBD2 agrees at 9 bases. The V segment lost 1 base and the J segment 5 bases; nucleotides outside the gene matches: 4. From germline, CDR1 is SNHLY and CDR2 FYNNEI. This CDR3 comprises 15 residues. CDR3 nucleotide sequence: TGTGCCAGCAGTGAAGGCGGGAGGGCCGTAGATACGCAGTATTTT. Residues: CASSEGGRAVDTQYF. The variable domain in full, completed from reference TRBV2 and TRBJ2-3, reads EPEVTQTPSHQVTQMGQEVILRCVPISNHLYFYWYRQILGQKVEFLVSFYNNEISEKSEIFDDQFSVERPDGSNFTLKIRSTKLEDSAMYFCASSEGGRAVDTQYFGPGTRLTVL.

This chain links TRBV5-1 with TRBJ2-5; D assignment may be TRBD1 or TRBD2 (5 bases each). The CDR3 spans 14 residues. Looked up from germline, CDR1 is SGHRS and CDR2 is YFSETQ. V was trimmed by 7 bases and J by 1 base, leaving 14 bases between them. For the CDR3, the DNA is TGCGCCAGCTGGGACGGGGCTACCCAAGAGACCCAGTACTTC. Its translation is CASWDGATQETQYF.

The CDR3 spells CSVATGTGEDTQYF. The CDR3 bases are TGCAGCGTTGCGACCGGGACAGGGGAAGATACGCAGTATTTT. The gene calls are TRBV29-1 and TRBJ2-3; 10 bases are shared with TRBD1. The trim removed 4 bases at V and 5 bases at J, leaving 6 bases unmatched. The CDR3 contains 14 residues. The germline CDR1 and CDR2 sequences are SQVTM and ANQGSEA.

In this sample, this clone turned up a few times. This may be a read error, as it is one base from a much larger clone. The identical CDR3 is also encoded by other nucleotide sequences in the sample. J is TRBJ2-7 and V is TRBV5-4, with D unclear. The CDR3 sequence is 11 residues long. Germline CDR1 reads SGHNT; CDR2 reads YYREEE (reference sequence). V was shortened by 2 bases and J by 4 bases, with 4 bases between the two germline ends. CDR3 bases: TGTGCCAGCAGCTTCGGGTACGAGCAGTACTTC. Encoded protein: CASSFGYEQYF.

The chain joins TRBV6-5 to TRBJ2-7; D perhaps matches TRBD2 (5 bases). CDR1 is MNHEY, CDR2 SVGAGI, per germline. The germline V and J ends were trimmed by 0 bases and 2 bases, with 11 bases remaining between them. The CDR3 covers 15 residues. The CDR3 coding sequence is TGTGCCAGCAGTTACTCGAGGGTGGGGACCTACGAGCAGTACTTC. It is translated as CASSYSRVGTYEQYF.

The J gene is TRBJ2-1, the V gene TRBV28; a possible D gene is TRBD2 (6 bases). The germline gives CDR1 MDHEN, CDR2 SYDVKM. The germline V and J ends were trimmed by 6 bases and 1 base, with 16 bases remaining between them. The CDR3 totals 16 residues. The CDR3 protein is CASRVAGISSYNEQFF. The CDR3 DNA sequence: TGTGCCAGCAGAGTTGCGGGGATAAGTTCCTACAATGAGCAGTTCTTC.

CDR3: CASSLARGYEQYF. The CDR3 bases are TGTGCCAGCAGTTTAGCGAGGGGATACGAGCAGTACTTC. The J gene is TRBJ2-7, the V gene TRBV27; D is tentatively TRBD1 or TRBD2 (5 bases each). Germline V lookup: CDR1 MNHEY, CDR2 SMNVEV (reference sequence). The V gene lost 2 bases and the J gene lost 4 bases, with 9 bases spanning the gap. The CDR3 has 13 residues.

The chain links TRBV5-4 to TRBJ1-2; 8 bases are a match to TRBD1. The germline gives CDR1 SGHNT, CDR2 YYREEE (reference sequence). CDR3 size: 14 residues. V shed 0 bases and J 4 bases; nucleotides not matched to a gene: 2. In nucleotides, the CDR3 is TGTGCCAGCAGCTTGGCGGGACAGGTCTATGGCTACACCTTC. This translates into CASSLAGQVYGYTF.

The genes are TRBV21-1 and TRBJ2-7; whether TRBD1, the table's D call, matches the DNA was not checked. TRBV21-1 is a listed pseudogene. This CDR3 has 12 residues. The CDR3 DNA sequence: TGTGCCGGAACAGGGAACCCCTACGAGCAGTACTTC. Protein product: CAGTGNPYEQYF.

The rearrangement joins TRBV7-8 to TRBJ2-1, with a weak D call TRBD2 (6 bases). This CDR3 has 16 amino acids. The germline V gene encodes CDR1 SGHVS and CDR2 FQNEAQ. V lost 3 bases to trimming and J lost 7 bases, with 19 bases between them. CDR3 protein: CASSFPRQEGVNEQFF. The CDR3 coding sequence is TGTGCCAGCAGCTTCCCCCGCCAGGAGGGCGTGAATGAGCAGTTCTTC. The variable domain in full, completed from reference TRBV7-8 and TRBJ2-1, reads GAGVSQSPRYKVAKRGQDVALRCDPISGHVSLFWYQQALGQGPEFLTYFQNEAQLDKSGLPSDRFFAERPEGSVSTLKIQRTQQEDSAVYLCASSFPRQEGVNEQFFGPGTRLTVL.

Only one count was recorded for this clone. The chain carries TRBV4-2 and TRBJ1-5; D uncertain. This CDR3 contains 16 residues. V was trimmed by 0 bases and J by 3 bases, leaving 12 bases between them. Germline CDR1 LGHNA, CDR2 YNFKEQ. CDR3 sequence reads: CASSQDRASSNQPQHF. In nucleotides, the CDR3 is TGTGCCAGCAGCCAAGATAGGGCCTCATCCAATCAGCCCCAGCATTTT.

CDR3 DNA sequence: TGTGCCAGCAGCCCAACGGCGGGGTCCCAAGAGACCCAGTACTTC. Its translation is CASSPTAGSQETQYF. This rearrangement joins TRBV5-4 to TRBJ2-5; tentatively, D is TRBD2 (6 bases). The ends were cut back, 4 bases at V and 1 base at J, with 14 bases in the middle. Germline assignment: CDR1 SGHNT and CDR2 YYREEE (reference sequence). CDR3 length: 15 residues.

The chain combines TRBV9 with TRBJ2-1, with D tentatively TRBD1 (6 bases). This CDR3 is built from 15 residues. The germline V gene has CDR1 SGDLS and CDR2 YYNGEE. Trimming left V 8 bases short and J 8 bases short, with 23 bases between. The DNA of the CDR3 is TGTGCCAGTAGCAGGGGCGCCAACCAGCTGGATGAGCAGTTCTTC. Protein product: CASSRGANQLDEQFF.

This clone was recorded once. The J gene is TRBJ2-5, the V gene TRBV19, with 10 bases aligning to TRBD1. The CDR3 runs 15 residues. Germline V gene data show CDR1 as LNHDA and CDR2 as SQIVND (reference sequence). V lost 3 bases and J lost 4; bases outside the gene matches: 5. The CDR3, as DNA: TGTGCCAGTAGTATCCCCGGGACAGGGGTAGAGACCCAGTACTTC. This gives the protein CASSIPGTGVETQYF.

J is TRBJ2-1 and V is TRBV4-1; D possibly corresponds to TRBD1 (5 bases). V shed 1 base and J shed 4 bases, with 23 bases lying between them. Per germline, CDR1 MGHRA and CDR2 YSYEKL. The CDR3 is 19 residues long. The CDR3 here is CASSQVYYGQGPVYNEQFF. The CDR3 nucleotides read TGCGCCAGCAGCCAAGTTTATTACGGTCAGGGCCCTGTATACAATGAGCAGTTCTTC.

About this clone itself: Distinct nucleotide sequences in the sample also encode this CDR3. This chain connects TRBV11-2 to TRBJ2-1; 9 nucleotides line up with TRBD2. The CDR3 consists of 15 residues. Germline lookup yields CDR1 SGHAT and CDR2 FQNNGV. V shed 3 bases and J 1 base; nucleotides not matched to a gene: 1. The CDR3 is CASSLAGGSYNEQFF. CDR3 sequence (DNA): TGTGCCAGCAGCTTGGCGGGGGGGTCCTACAATGAGCAGTTCTTC.

The gene calls are TRBV5-4 and TRBJ2-3; D is perhaps TRBD2 (5 bases). The CDR3 sequence is 13 residues long. V shed 7 bases and J shed 4 bases, with 13 bases lying between them. CDR1 is SGHNT and CDR2 is YYREEE in the germline V gene (reference sequence). The CDR3 protein is CASSYEGADTQYF. DNA for the CDR3: TGTGCCAGCTCCTATGAGGGCGCAGATACGCAGTATTTT. Full variable domain (missing parts from reference TRBV5-4 and TRBJ2-3): ETGVTQSPTHLIKTRGQQVTLRCSSQSGHNTVSWYQQALGQGPQFIFQYYREEENGRGNFPPRFSGLQFPNYSSELNVNALELDDSALYLCASSYEGADTQYFGPGTRLTVL.

The chain uses TRBV28 and TRBJ2-1; either TRBD1 or TRBD2 may supply D (7 bases each). The V and J ends lost 3 bases and 4 bases respectively, with 13 bases between them. Germline CDR1 and CDR2: MDHEN and SYDVKM. This CDR3 region has 15 residues. CDR3 sequence: CASSFDREGYNEQFF. The CDR3 DNA follows: TGTGCCAGCAGTTTTGACAGGGAGGGATACAATGAGCAGTTCTTC. The variable domain in full, with the rest retrieved from reference TRBV28 and TRBJ2-1, is DVKVTQSSRYLVKRTGEKVFLECVQDMDHENMFWYRQDPGLGLRLIYFSYDVKMKEKGDIPEGYSVSREKKERFSLILESASTNQTSMYLCASSFDREGYNEQFFGPGTRLTVL.